One sample yielded the 21 T cell receptor beta chains listed below, sequenced in a study of T cell responses to AZD1222 COVID-19 vaccine. TCRdb keeps only in-frame clones here, not all; method: immunoSEQ multiplex PCR. Among some 200,000 clones listed, 91% were seen once. The sequencing here drew on peripheral blood, taken 28 days after the second AZD1222 dose. These receptors were collected from an adult who received the AZD1222 COVID-19 vaccine.

The V and J genes are TRBV7-2 and TRBJ2-5; TRBD2 might be the D (5 bases). This CDR3 has 13 residues. V was clipped by 4 bases and J by 7 bases, with 13 bases between them. From germline, CDR1 is SGHTA and CDR2 FQGNSA. CDR3 loop: CASSSLAYGTQYF. CDR3 bases: TGTGCCAGCAGCTCTCTAGCATACGGGACCCAGTACTTC.

The J gene is TRBJ2-3, the V gene TRBV27; D gene uncertain. The germline CDR1 and CDR2 sequences are MNHEY and SMNVEV (reference sequence). This CDR3 is built from 14 residues. V lost 6 bases to trimming and J lost 1 base, with 11 bases between them. CDR3 sequence: CASRGSSGTDTQYF. The CDR3 nucleotides read TGTGCCAGCAGGGGCAGTTCGGGCACAGATACGCAGTATTTT.

The chain links TRBV5-1 to TRBJ2-5; D assignment may be TRBD1 or TRBD2 (6 bases each). V dropped 1 base and J dropped 9 bases, with 10 bases sitting between them. CDR1 is SGHRS, CDR2 YFSETQ, per germline. The CDR3 has 12 residues. In nucleotides, the CDR3 is TGCGCCAGCAGCTTGAAGGGGGGCGCCCAGTACTTC. As protein: CASSLKGGAQYF.

The V and J genes are TRBV7-9 and TRBJ2-7, with a weak D call TRBD1 (6 bases). The CDR3 runs 13 residues. Germline V gene sequence: CDR1 SEHNR, CDR2 FQNEAQ (reference sequence). The V gene lost 5 bases and the J gene lost 5 bases, with 13 bases spanning the gap. This CDR3 reads CASSRGSMDEQYF. CDR3 coding DNA: TGTGCCAGCAGCAGGGGGAGTATGGACGAGCAGTACTTC.

In the case of this clone: The same CDR3 also results from other DNA sequences found in this sample. The chain uses TRBV7-9 and TRBJ2-3; D remains ambiguous. The CDR3 is made up of 12 amino acids. V lost 3 bases and J lost 6, with 7 bases in between. Germline values: CDR1 SEHNR, CDR2 FQNEAQ (reference sequence). The CDR3 loop reads CASSFGWDTQYF. The DNA for the CDR3 is TGTGCCAGCAGCTTTGGATGGGATACGCAGTATTTT.

The chain joins TRBV3-1 (or the pseudogene TRBV3-2) to TRBJ2-3; no clear D. Germline-derived CDR1 and CDR2 are LGHDT and YNNKEL (reference sequence). Trimming removed 1 base from V and 0 bases from J, with 11 bases in between. The CDR3 spans 16 residues. CDR3 residues: CASSQVRRTSTDTQYF. CDR3 sequence (DNA): TGTGCCAGCAGCCAAGTACGGCGGACCAGCACAGATACGCAGTATTTT.

The J gene is TRBJ2-3, the V gene TRBV5-4, with a weak D call TRBD2 (5 bases). Germline V lookup: CDR1 SGHNT, CDR2 YYREEE (reference sequence). The CDR3 loop spans 16 amino acids. V lost 4 bases and J 0 bases, leaving 15 bases between the germline ends. The CDR3 DNA follows: TGTGCCAGCAGCCGCCGTTCGCCGGGAAGCACAGATACGCAGTATTTT. Amino acids: CASSRRSPGSTDTQYF.

The chain combines TRBV15 with TRBJ1-5, with 8 positions matching TRBD1. Trimming took 0 bases from V and 2 from J; bases not matched to a gene: 6. CDR1 and CDR2 from the germline V gene are LNHNV and YYDKDF (reference sequence). This CDR3 has 17 amino acids. Here the CDR3 DNA reads TGTGCCACCAGCAGAGATTTTTTGGGACAGGGCAATCAGCCCCAGCATTTT. Its translation: CATSRDFLGQGNQPQHF.

The gene calls are TRBV20-1 and TRBJ2-7; D is ambiguous. Germline V gives CDR1 DFQATT, CDR2 SNEGSKA (reference sequence). CDR3 length: 11 amino acids. The chain's CDR3 is CVGLQDYEQYF. DNA of the CDR3: TGCGTCGGGCTTCAGGACTACGAGCAGTACTTC.

The chain links TRBV11-3 to TRBJ2-3; D is tentatively TRBD1 or TRBD2 (5 bases each). CDR3 length: 15 residues. The germline V and J ends were trimmed by 2 bases and 6 bases, with 15 bases remaining between them. Germline CDR1 is SGHNT and CDR2 is YENEEA. Here the CDR3 reads CASSLRTGAEDTQYF. CDR3 DNA sequence: TGTGCCAGCAGCTTAAGGACCGGGGCAGAGGATACGCAGTATTTT.

This clone was detected once. The rearrangement links TRBV29-1 to TRBJ1-1; 8 bases are shared with TRBD1. CDR1 is SQVTM, CDR2 ANQGSEA, per germline. J was trimmed by 0 bases and V by 7 bases; bases with no gene match: 7. CDR3 length: 14 amino acids. The CDR3 sequence is CSGGQGGMNTEAFF. The CDR3 nucleotides read TGCAGCGGCGGACAGGGAGGTATGAACACTGAAGCTTTCTTT.

This clone was seen ten or more times. The chain has TRBV7-9 and TRBJ2-7, with 8 bases fitting TRBD1. V lost 3 bases and J lost 7; bases outside the gene matches: 8. CDR1 is SEHNR and CDR2 is FQNEAQ in the germline V gene (reference sequence). The CDR3 has 14 residues. The CDR3 here is CASSLDRAVREQYF. CDR3 coding DNA: TGTGCCAGCAGCTTGGACAGGGCGGTTCGGGAGCAGTACTTC.

The rearrangement joins TRBV28 to TRBJ1-3, with 8 bases aligning to TRBD1. The J segment lost 9 bases and the V segment lost 5 bases, leaving 6 bases of the junction unmatched. Germline CDR1 reads MDHEN; CDR2 reads SYDVKM. The CDR3 consists of 13 residues. CDR3 sequence (DNA): TGTGCCAGCAGTGGACAGGGTTGGTTCACCATATATTTT. Its translation: CASSGQGWFTIYF.

CDR3 amino acids: CASSQVGGDEQYF. The CDR3 nucleotides are TGTGCCAGCAGCCAAGTGGGGGGCGACGAGCAGTACTTC. The rearrangement joins TRBV4-2 to TRBJ2-7, with D possibly being TRBD1 or TRBD2 (6 bases each). V lost 1 base to trimming and J lost 5 bases, with 9 bases between them. This CDR3 is built from 13 residues. The germline V gene has CDR1 LGHNA and CDR2 YNFKEQ.

J is TRBJ2-7 and V is TRBV19; D is unresolved. The V and J ends lost 6 bases and 2 bases respectively, with 17 bases between them. The CDR3 runs 15 residues. From germline, CDR1 is LNHDA and CDR2 SQIVND (reference sequence). The chain's CDR3 is CASSLSPGTAYEQYF. In DNA form, the CDR3 reads TGTGCCAGTAGCCTATCCCCCGGAACCGCCTACGAGCAGTACTTC.

The rearrangement uses TRBV2 and TRBJ1-2; possibly TRBD1 for D (5 bases). Trimming removed 7 bases from V and 6 bases from J, with 15 bases in between. The CDR3 sequence is 13 residues long. The V gene's germline CDR1 is SNHLY and CDR2 FYNNEI. CDR3 coding DNA: TGTGCCAGCACCCAGGGTAGGGATCATGGCTACACCTTC. Translating it yields CASTQGRDHGYTF.

The chain uses TRBV3-1 (or the pseudogene TRBV3-2) and TRBJ2-6; the D is unclear. V was cut by 7 bases and J by 2 bases, with 12 bases left in between. Germline lookup yields CDR1 LGHDT and CDR2 YNNKEL (reference sequence). The length of the CDR3 is 15 residues. CDR3 residues: CASTLMGTGANVLTF. In nucleotides, the CDR3 is TGTGCCAGCACCCTAATGGGGACTGGGGCCAACGTCCTGACTTTC.

The chain is built from TRBV4-2 and TRBJ1-1, with D uncertain. Germline values: CDR1 LGHNA, CDR2 YNFKEQ. This CDR3 contains 12 residues. V shed 3 bases and J shed 5 bases, with 7 bases lying between them. Here the CDR3 reads CASSQAWTEAFF. Here the CDR3 DNA reads TGTGCCAGCAGCCAGGCCTGGACTGAAGCTTTCTTT.

The rearrangement links TRBV7-9 to TRBJ2-7; 9 nucleotides align to TRBD1. V shed 1 base, J shed 4 bases, and the junction held 2 bases outside the gene matches. The CDR3 loop spans 14 amino acids. Germline loops: CDR1 SEHNR, CDR2 FQNEAQ (reference sequence). CDR3 sequence reads: CASSLVGQGYEQYF. The CDR3 DNA reads TGTGCCAGCAGCTTAGTGGGACAGGGATACGAGCAGTACTTC. Complete variable domain (other parts from reference TRBV7-9 and TRBJ2-7): DTGVSQNPRHKITKRGQNVTFRCDPISEHNRLYWYRQTLGQGPEFLTYFQNEAQLEKSRLLSDRFSAERPKGSFSTLEIQRTEQGDSAMYLCASSLVGQGYEQYFGPGTRLTVT.

V and J are TRBV5-1 and TRBJ1-1, with D uncertain. V was trimmed by 8 bases and J by 3 bases, leaving 14 bases between them. This CDR3 has 13 residues. The germline V gene encodes CDR1 SGHRS and CDR2 YFSETQ. Written as DNA, the CDR3 is TGCGCCAGTACAGAGAGATCGGACACTGAAGCTTTCTTT. Amino acid sequence: CASTERSDTEAFF.

This clone was seen more than once but under ten times. The chain uses TRBV11-2 and TRBJ1-5; no clear D gene. This CDR3 comprises 14 residues. Per germline, CDR1 SGHAT and CDR2 FQNNGV. The V end was cut by 5 bases, the J end by 2 bases, with 10 bases between. The chain's CDR3 is CASSRTVGNQPQHF. In DNA form, the CDR3 reads TGTGCCAGCAGCCGTACAGTCGGCAATCAGCCCCAGCATTTT. The entire variable domain, with the rest obtained from reference TRBV11-2 and TRBJ1-5, is as follows: EAGVAQSPRYKIIEKRQSVAFWCNPISGHATLYWYQQILGQGPKLLIQFQNNGVVDDSQLPKDRFSAERLKGVDSTLKIQPAKLEDSAVYLCASSRTVGNQPQHFGDGTRLSIL.